One and the same sample provided the 21 T cell receptor beta chains below, sequenced in a study of CD8 T cells in Susac syndrome. Reverse transcription of roughly 0.5 to 1 ug RNA was carried out with random hexamers. TCRdb re-analysed the immunoSEQ multiplex PCR reads in MiXCR, keeping a single row per CDR3 protein. The sample yields roughly 330,000 distinct CDR3 sequences, about 90% seen once. The sequenced material came from CD4+ T cells from PBMCs. These receptors were taken from a human donor with multiple sclerosis.

The V and J genes are TRBV19 and TRBJ2-2; D remains ambiguous. The CDR3 length is 14 residues. V lost 6 bases and J 0 bases, leaving 8 bases between the germline ends. The V gene's germline CDR1 is LNHDA and CDR2 SQIVND (reference sequence). The CDR3 DNA is TGTGCCAGTAGGATCCAATCGAACACCGGGGAGCTGTTTTTT. This codes for CASRIQSNTGELFF.

The rearrangement joins TRBV3-1 to TRBJ2-7; no clear D gene. CDR1 is LGHDT, CDR2 YNNKEL, per germline (reference sequence). The CDR3 sequence is 12 residues long. The ends were cut back, 2 bases at V and 6 bases at J, with 8 bases in the middle. CDR3 nucleotides: TGTGCCAGCAGCCAACGGGTGGGCGAGCAGTACTTC. Protein: CASSQRVGEQYF.

The V gene is TRBV12-3 or TRBV12-4, the J gene TRBJ2-1, with D possibly being TRBD1 or TRBD2 (6 bases each). V lost 5 bases and J 6 bases, leaving 11 bases between the germline ends. The CDR3 contains 13 residues. In DNA, the CDR3 is TGTGCCAGCAGTGGGGGGCTCCCCAATGAGCAGTTCTTC. Its translation: CASSGGLPNEQFF.

This chain joins TRBV29-1 and TRBJ2-1; weak D call: TRBD1 (6 bases). Germline V gene lookup returns CDR1 SQVTM and CDR2 ANQGSEA. V was clipped by 2 bases and J by 0 bases, with 14 bases between them. The CDR3 loop spans 16 amino acids. In DNA, the CDR3 is TGCAGCGTTGAAAATAAGGGACAAAGCTCCTACAATGAGCAGTTCTTC. Its protein product is CSVENKGQSSYNEQFF.

The chain is built from TRBV18 and TRBJ2-7; 10 nucleotides align to TRBD1. This CDR3 has 16 residues. Trimming took 6 bases from V and 4 from J; bases not matched to a gene: 12. Per germline, CDR1 KGHSH and CDR2 LQKENI. CDR3 region: CASSIYGQGVRYEQYF. The CDR3 coding sequence is TGTGCCAGCTCGATCTACGGACAGGGGGTGAGGTACGAGCAGTACTTC.

The gene calls are TRBV30 and TRBJ1-1; the D is unclear. Germline CDR1 GTSNPN, CDR2 SVGIG (reference sequence). The CDR3 is 12 residues long. Between the trimmed V and J ends, which lost 6 bases and 5 bases, there was a span of 13 bases. The CDR3 nucleotides read TGTGCCTGCGAGGGTGGGTATACTGAAGCTTTCTTT. Amino acid sequence: CACEGGYTEAFF. Full variable domain (missing parts from reference TRBV30 and TRBJ1-1): SQTIHQWPATLVQPVGSPLSLECTVEGTSNPNLYWYRQAAGRGLQLLFYSVGIGQISSEVPQNLSASRPQDRQFILSSKKLLLSDSGFYLCACEGGYTEAFFGQGTRLTVV.

In this sample, this clonotype turned up once. V and J are TRBV10-3 and TRBJ2-1; 14 bases match TRBD2. CDR1 and CDR2 from the germline V gene are ENHRY and SYGVKD. After removal of 4 bases from V and 6 bases from J, the junction contained 5 bases not matched to a gene. The CDR3 sequence is 16 residues long. CDR3 DNA sequence: TGTGCCATCAGTGCGACTAGCGGGAGGGCTCCCAATGAGCAGTTCTTC. Translated, it gives CAISATSGRAPNEQFF.

The V gene is TRBV7-3, the J gene TRBJ1-1; no definite D call. CDR1 SGHTA and CDR2 FQGTGA come from the germline V gene. Trimming removed 0 bases from V and 1 base from J, with 3 bases in between. The CDR3 is 13 residues long. For the CDR3, the DNA is TGTGCCAGCAGCTTAACACAGAACACTGAAGCTTTCTTT. Its translation is CASSLTQNTEAFF. Based on the CDR3 plus reference TRBV7-3 and TRBJ1-1, the full variable domain is GAGVSQTPSNKVTEKGKYVELRCDPISGHTALYWYRQSLGQGPEFLIYFQGTGAADDSGLPNDRFFAVRPEGSVSTLKIQRTERGDSAVYLCASSLTQNTEAFFGQGTRLTVV.

V gene TRBV27 combines with J gene TRBJ2-7, with D hard to call. V shed 3 bases and J shed 5 bases, with 5 bases lying between them. CDR3 size: 11 residues. Per the germline V gene, CDR1 is MNHEY and CDR2 is SMNVEV (reference sequence). CDR3 in DNA: TGTGCCAGCAGTTTTGGAGACGAGCAGTACTTC. This encodes CASSFGDEQYF.

This clonotype was seen only once. The chain employs TRBV5-1 and TRBJ1-4; a possible D gene is TRBD1 (5 bases). The CDR3 is 13 amino acids. The germline V gene encodes CDR1 SGHRS and CDR2 YFSETQ. The V end was cut by 0 bases, the J end by 11 bases, with 11 bases between. CDR3 in amino acids: CASSLDQGQKLFF. The CDR3 DNA follows: TGCGCCAGCAGCTTGGATCAGGGCCAGAAACTGTTTTTT.

The J gene is TRBJ2-7, the V gene TRBV29-1; 9 bases fit TRBD1. CDR3 size: 13 residues. Germline V gene data show CDR1 as SQVTM and CDR2 as ANQGSEA. J was trimmed by 3 bases and V by 6 bases; bases with no gene match: 6. The CDR3 loop reads CSVETGGSYEQYF. In nucleotides, the CDR3 is TGCAGCGTCGAGACAGGGGGGAGCTACGAGCAGTACTTC.

The CDR3 spells CASSAGTRSHGKLFF. Written as DNA, the CDR3 is TGTGCCAGCAGTGCCGGGACCCGGTCTCATGGAAAACTGTTTTTT. The J gene is TRBJ1-4, the V gene TRBV2; D perhaps matches TRBD1 (5 bases). CDR1 SNHLY and CDR2 FYNNEI come from the germline V gene. Trimming shortened V by 4 bases and J by 10 bases, and 19 bases separated the two germline ends. The CDR3 spans 15 residues.

The genes are TRBV12-3 or TRBV12-4 and TRBJ2-1; D not certain. Trimming cost V 7 bases and J 7 bases, with 17 bases left between them. This CDR3 has 14 residues. CDR3 bases: TGTGCCAGCACGACATGGCCGTTTTATAATGAGCAGTTCTTC. Encoded protein: CASTTWPFYNEQFF.

CDR3 DNA: TGCAGCGTTGCAAAGAACACTGAAGCTTTCTTT. Its protein is CSVAKNTEAFF. This sequence joins TRBV29-1 and TRBJ1-1; no reliable D call. This CDR3 contains 11 residues. Germline loops: CDR1 SQVTM, CDR2 ANQGSEA. Trimming stripped 4 bases from V and 1 base from J, with 4 bases between.

This clonotype was seen once. The genes are TRBV20-1 and TRBJ2-5, with a possible D match to TRBD2 (5 bases). The V and J ends lost 7 bases and 5 bases respectively, with 8 bases between them. The CDR3 runs to 10 residues. The germline V gene has CDR1 DFQATT and CDR2 SNEGSKA (reference sequence). The CDR3 nucleotides are TGCAGTGTAGCGAGGGAGACCCAGTACTTC. Translated: CSVARETQYF.

This chain's CDR3 is CASRPTGLWTEAFF. CDR3 bases: TGTGCCAGCAGGCCGACAGGCCTTTGGACTGAAGCTTTCTTT. The rearrangement joins TRBV12-3 or TRBV12-4 to TRBJ1-1; TRBD1 might be the D (6 bases). CDR3 length: 14 residues. V lost 6 bases to trimming and J lost 5 bases, with 16 bases between them.

The gene calls are TRBV20-1 and TRBJ2-1; the D is unclear. Deletions cut 3 bases from V and 0 bases from J, with 6 bases between. There are 13 residues in the CDR3. The V gene's germline CDR1 is DFQATT and CDR2 SNEGSKA (reference sequence). The CDR3 loop reads CSARPSSYNEQFF. The CDR3 DNA reads TGCAGTGCTAGGCCAAGCTCCTACAATGAGCAGTTCTTC.

The V gene is TRBV20-1, the J gene TRBJ1-1; tentatively, D is TRBD1 (6 bases). The CDR3 consists of 13 residues. Germline V CDR1 and CDR2: DFQATT, SNEGSKA (reference sequence). The V and J ends lost 3 bases and 7 bases respectively, with 15 bases between them. CDR3 amino acids: CSARTPGAGEAFF. CDR3 DNA sequence: TGCAGTGCTAGGACCCCGGGGGCCGGTGAAGCTTTCTTT.

This clonotype is a singleton in its sample. This sequence joins TRBV4-2 and TRBJ1-5; D uncertain. The ends were cut back, 0 bases at V and 6 bases at J, with 12 bases in the middle. This CDR3 spans 15 amino acids. Germline-derived CDR1 and CDR2 are LGHNA and YNFKEQ. In nucleotides, the CDR3 is TGTGCCAGCAGCCAAGATCGGGCAGTGGGTCAGCCCCAGCATTTT. Protein: CASSQDRAVGQPQHF.

The chain couples TRBV12-3 or TRBV12-4 to TRBJ2-1; no clear D. The CDR3 has 13 residues. The ends were cut back, 4 bases at V and 1 base at J, with 5 bases in the middle. CDR3 residues: CASSSHSYNEQFF. In nucleotides, the CDR3 is TGTGCCAGCAGTTCGCATTCCTACAATGAGCAGTTCTTC.

This chain connects TRBV6-2 or TRBV6-3 to TRBJ1-2; no clear D. From germline, CDR1 is MNHEY and CDR2 SVGEGT. The CDR3 runs 12 residues. Trimming removed 8 bases at V and 2 bases at J, with 9 bases between. The CDR3 DNA reads as TGTGCCAGCTATGAGTTCAACTATGGCTACACCTTC. It is translated as CASYEFNYGYTF.